Below, one T cell receptor (beta chain) is given with its context. What it recognizes is unknown. The J segment lost 2 bases and the V segment lost 2 bases, leaving 6 bases of the junction unmatched. CDR1 is SGDLS, CDR2 YYNGEE, per germline. There are 16 residues in the CDR3. These data originate in a study of brain T cells in children with intractable seizures. Study-level points and caveats: HCMV serostatus was not known, and viral specificity came from CDR3 similarity only. Clones missing pre-surgery may reflect undersampling of that blood sample.

Time point indicated: blood from clinic visit 5 months post-surgery; TSC patient then seizure free. The sequenced cases were selected for having the highest brain T cell transcript signatures. Before surgery, patients took at least one anti-epileptic drug. Clones were sequenced by immunoSEQ multiplex PCR, and TCRdb holds only the in-frame ones, with some missing. The sample holds about 320,000 clones, approximately 93% seen once. The TCR was taken from a boy under two years old with tuberous sclerosis and intractable seizures. This chain uses TRBV9 with TRBJ2-3, with 9 bases that match TRBD2. The specimen was peripheral blood, collected roughly 5 months after surgery. CDR3: CASSVSTSGPTDTQYF. The CDR3 nucleotides are TGTGCCAGCAGCGTCTCGACTAGCGGACCCACAGATACGCAGTATTTT.